A single sample is the source of the 21 T cell receptor beta chains below, sequenced in a study of T cells in Graves' hyperthyroidism and ophthalmopathy. The source material, RNA transcripts, was used to amplify TCR beta CDR3 regions. The HTBI set primed first-round TCR CDR3 RT-PCR. TCRdb re-derived calls from the multiplex PCR reads in MiXCR, one entry per CDR3 protein. The sample has 360,000 or so distinct CDR3 sequences, roughly 18% seen once. The sample comprised blood. The source of these receptors is a woman aged 40 to 50 with Graves' ophthalmopathy.

In this sample, this clonotype turned up many times. This rearrangement joins TRBV20-1 to TRBJ2-5; possibly TRBD2 for D (6 bases). The CDR3 contains 14 residues. CDR1 and CDR2 (germline): DFQATT, SNEGSKA (reference sequence). Trimming took off 3 bases at V and 7 bases at J, with 18 bases between the two ends. As DNA, the CDR3 is TGCAGTGCTAGCGGAGGGACGGGTCGCTCGACCCAGTACTTC. Translation gives CSASGGTGRSTQYF.

There are many counts of this clonotype. The V call is TRBV7-9, the J call TRBJ2-7; 8 bases fit TRBD1. The CDR3 consists of 15 residues. Germline trimming cut 5 bases from V and 3 bases from J; bases unmatched to any gene: 9. Germline CDR1 SEHNR, CDR2 FQNEAQ (reference sequence). CDR3 nucleotide sequence: TGTGCCAGCAGCCCCAACCGGGACAGGTACTACGAGCAGTACTTC. It specifies CASSPNRDRYYEQYF.

This clonotype was found many times. The chain couples TRBV11-1 to TRBJ2-6; D is unclear. CDR1 SGHAT and CDR2 FQDESV come from the germline V gene (reference sequence). The CDR3 totals 18 residues. V was shortened by 6 bases and J by 0 bases, with 18 bases between the two germline ends. This CDR3 is CASSPTPAISSGANVLTF. The CDR3 DNA is TGTGCCAGCAGTCCCACCCCAGCGATTAGCTCTGGGGCCAACGTCCTGACTTTC.

In this sample, this clonotype turned up many times. CDR3 residues: CATSRDQTGELFF. CDR3 DNA sequence: TGTGCCACCAGCAGAGATCAAACCGGGGAGCTGTTTTTT. This rearrangement joins TRBV15 to TRBJ2-2; D call uncertain. The CDR3 runs 13 residues. Germline V gives CDR1 LNHNV, CDR2 YYDKDF (reference sequence). V lost 0 bases and J lost 5, with 4 bases in between.

This clonotype showed up many times. J is TRBJ2-5 and V is TRBV27, with 11 bases matching TRBD2. The trim removed 5 bases at V and 10 bases at J, leaving 6 bases unmatched. CDR3 length equals 13 residues. Germline lookup yields CDR1 MNHEY and CDR2 SMNVEV (reference sequence). In DNA, the CDR3 is TGTGCCAGCAGTCAAAGACTAGCGGGAATCCAGTACTTC. Its protein product is CASSQRLAGIQYF.

This clonotype was seen at least ten times. The rearrangement uses TRBV6-2 or TRBV6-3 and TRBJ2-2; the match to TRBD2 covers 14 bases. Trimming at V came to 0 bases and at J to 7 bases, leaving 7 bases not matched to a gene. The CDR3 has 18 amino acids. Germline lookup yields CDR1 MNHEY and CDR2 SVGEGT. CDR3 nucleotides: TGTGCCAGCAGTTACTCTGGGACTAGCGGGAGTAGGGTCGGGGAGCTGTTTTTT. It yields the protein CASSYSGTSGSRVGELFF.

At least ten counts were recorded for this clonotype. J is TRBJ1-1 and V is TRBV28; unclear D gene. This CDR3 has 15 amino acids. Trimming removed 5 bases from V and 1 base from J, with 14 bases in between. Germline-derived CDR1 and CDR2 are MDHEN and SYDVKM. The CDR3 region has the DNA TGTGCCAGCAGTCTTCGACGGAACACGAACACTGAAGCTTTCTTT. This translates into CASSLRRNTNTEAFF.

This clonotype was seen ten or more times. J is TRBJ1-3 and V is TRBV29-1; the D is unclear. The V end lost 2 bases, the J end lost 3 bases, and 11 bases lay between the germline ends. The CDR3 is made up of 14 amino acids. Germline V gene sequence: CDR1 SQVTM, CDR2 ANQGSEA. The CDR3 DNA reads as TGCAGCGTTGAAACGGATACCTTTGGAAACACCATATATTTT. Its translation is CSVETDTFGNTIYF.

Ten or more counts support this clonotype. V gene TRBV30 combines with J gene TRBJ2-2; D may correspond to TRBD1 or TRBD2 (5 bases each). CDR3 size: 12 residues. From germline, CDR1 is GTSNPN and CDR2 SVGIG (reference sequence). Trimming stripped 1 base from V and 7 bases from J, with 7 bases between. Here the CDR3 DNA reads TGTGCCTGGAGTGCGGGGCACGGGGAGCTGTTTTTT. This sequence encodes CAWSAGHGELFF.

This clonotype was counted at least ten times. The J gene is TRBJ2-5, the V gene TRBV5-1, with D tentatively TRBD1 (5 bases). CDR3 length: 15 amino acids. Germline CDR1 SGHRS, CDR2 YFSETQ. Trimming cost V 0 bases and J 1 base, with 10 bases left between them. The CDR3 DNA reads as TGCGCCAGCAGCTTGGCAACACAGGTCCAAGAGACCCAGTACTTC. Its protein product is CASSLATQVQETQYF. Based on the CDR3 plus reference TRBV5-1 and TRBJ2-5, the full variable domain is KAGVTQTPRYLIKTRGQQVTLSCSPISGHRSVSWYQQTPGQGLQFLFEYFSETQRNKGNFPGRFSGRQFSNSRSEMNVSTLELGDSALYLCASSLATQVQETQYFGPGTRLLVL.

There are many counts of this clonotype. V is TRBV12-3 or TRBV12-4 and J is TRBJ1-1, with a tentative D call TRBD1 (6 bases). The CDR3 has 17 residues. V was pared by 7 bases and J by 1 base, with 22 bases between. CDR3 nucleotide sequence: TGTGCCAGCAAAGGTCTTCCGGGCAGGGGAGCGAACACTGAAGCTTTCTTT. As protein: CASKGLPGRGANTEAFF.

Ten or more counts support this clonotype. The V call is TRBV6-1, the J call TRBJ2-5, with D possibly matching TRBD1 (5 bases). Germline V gene sequence: CDR1 MNHNS, CDR2 SASEGT. Trimming left V 2 bases short and J 1 base short, with 5 bases between. This CDR3 comprises 13 residues. CDR3 in DNA: TGTGCCAGCAGTGAACAGGGCCAAGAGACCCAGTACTTC. It encodes CASSEQGQETQYF.

This clonotype has a count of ten or more. CDR3 residues: CASSFGEFTGELFF. The DNA of the CDR3 is TGTGCCAGCAGCTTTGGAGAGTTCACCGGGGAGCTGTTTTTT. The rearrangement links TRBV13 to TRBJ2-2, with D hard to call. Per the germline V gene, CDR1 is PRHDT and CDR2 is FYEKMQ (reference sequence). There are 14 residues in the CDR3. The V gene lost 3 bases and the J gene lost 4 bases, with 9 bases spanning the gap.

The sample holds many counts of this clonotype. The chain links TRBV18 to TRBJ2-5; either TRBD1 or TRBD2 may fit D (8 bases each). CDR3 length: 18 residues. V lost 2 bases, J lost 2 bases, and 21 bases lay in between. From germline, CDR1 is KGHSH and CDR2 LQKENI. CDR3 nucleotides: TGTGCCAGCTCACCAGGGACAGGAGGGAGCGGGAGACAAGAGACCCAGTACTTC. This encodes CASSPGTGGSGRQETQYF.

This clonotype has just a few counts. The CDR3 DNA is TGTGCCAGCAGCCCTCATGGTACGAGAGAATTCACCGGGGAGCTGTTTTTT. It is translated as CASSPHGTREFTGELFF. The chain links TRBV27 to TRBJ2-2; the D is unclear. The CDR3 has 17 amino acids. V lost 6 bases and J lost 4, with 21 bases in between. Germline V gene lookup returns CDR1 MNHEY and CDR2 SMNVEV (reference sequence).

This clonotype was counted ten times or more. The chain links TRBV28 to TRBJ1-5; D is unresolved. The CDR3 has 15 residues. Germline lookup yields CDR1 MDHEN and CDR2 SYDVKM. V gave up 5 bases and J gave up 6 bases, with 17 bases separating them. CDR3 sequence (DNA): TGTGCCAGCAGTCTCAACAGCGGGCTTAGTCAGCCCCAGCATTTT. Its protein product is CASSLNSGLSQPQHF.

Comments on this clonotype: A much bigger clone sits one base away, suggesting this may be a read error. Written as DNA, the CDR3 is TGTGCCATCAGTGAGTTCCCCTTACCGAGGGACACCGGGGAGCTGCTTTTT. Translation gives CAISEFPLPRDTGELLF. The chain combines TRBV10-3 with TRBJ2-2; D perhaps matches TRBD1 (6 bases). The CDR3 extends over 17 amino acids. Germline CDR1 ENHRY, CDR2 SYGVKD.

This clonotype was counted many times. CDR3 DNA: TGTGCCACCAGCACCTACTATAACACCGGGGAGCTGTTTTTT. Amino acid sequence: CATSTYYNTGELFF. The chain couples TRBV15 to TRBJ2-2, with unresolved D. Between the trimmed V and J ends, which lost 4 bases and 2 bases, there was a span of 8 bases. The CDR3 sequence is 14 residues long. Germline CDR1 LNHNV, CDR2 YYDKDF (reference sequence). Using reference TRBV15 and TRBJ2-2 for the parts outside the CDR3, the full variable domain is DAMVIQNPRYQVTQFGKPVTLSCSQTLNHNVMYWYQQKSSQAPKLLFHYYDKDFNNEADTPDNFQSRRPNTSFCFLDIRSPGLGDTAMYLCATSTYYNTGELFFGEGSRLTVL.

This clonotype came up many times. The chain has TRBV20-1 and TRBJ2-7; 7 bases match TRBD2. Germline V gene sequence: CDR1 DFQATT, CDR2 SNEGSKA (reference sequence). J gave up 5 bases and V 3 bases, and 10 bases lay outside the gene matches. This CDR3 has 14 residues. The CDR3 bases are TGCAGTGCTAGTGGCGCGGGAGATGAGCACGAGCAGTACTTC. Amino acids: CSASGAGDEHEQYF.

This clonotype has ten or more counts. The chain is built from TRBV30 and TRBJ1-3, with unresolved D. Looked up from germline, CDR1 is GTSNPN and CDR2 is SVGIG (reference sequence). The CDR3 spans 13 residues. Trimming stripped 0 bases from V and 4 bases from J, with 7 bases between. CDR3 in DNA: TGTGCCTGGAGTGTAGTCAACGGAAACACCATATATTTT. This translates into CAWSVVNGNTIYF.

This clonotype was seen repeatedly, ten times or more. The rearrangement joins TRBV7-2 to TRBJ1-2; perhaps TRBD1 as D (5 bases). V lost 8 bases, J lost 5 bases, and 15 bases lay in between. Germline V lookup: CDR1 SGHTA, CDR2 FQGNSA. CDR3 size: 13 residues. CDR3 residues: CASSRGFLYGYTF. Written as DNA, the CDR3 is TGTGCCAGCTCCCGGGGGTTTTTGTATGGCTACACCTTC.